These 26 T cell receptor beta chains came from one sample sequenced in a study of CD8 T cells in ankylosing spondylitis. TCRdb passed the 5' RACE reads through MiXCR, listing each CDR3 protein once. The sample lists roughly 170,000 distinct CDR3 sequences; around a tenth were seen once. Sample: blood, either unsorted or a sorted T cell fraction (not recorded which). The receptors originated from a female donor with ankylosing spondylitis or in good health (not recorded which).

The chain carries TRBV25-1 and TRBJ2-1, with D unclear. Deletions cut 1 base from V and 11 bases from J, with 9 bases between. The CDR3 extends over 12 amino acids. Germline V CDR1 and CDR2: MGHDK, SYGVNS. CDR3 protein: CASSEFSNKQFF. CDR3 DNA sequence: TGTGCCAGCAGTGAATTTAGTAATAAGCAGTTCTTC.

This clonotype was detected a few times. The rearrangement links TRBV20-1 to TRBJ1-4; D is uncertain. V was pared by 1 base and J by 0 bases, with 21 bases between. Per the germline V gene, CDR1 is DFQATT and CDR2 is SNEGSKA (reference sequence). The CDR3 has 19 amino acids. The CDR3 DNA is TGCAGTGCTAGAGTTCCGGAAGACCTGCGAGCTCCAACTAATGAAAAACTGTTTTTT. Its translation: CSARVPEDLRAPTNEKLFF.

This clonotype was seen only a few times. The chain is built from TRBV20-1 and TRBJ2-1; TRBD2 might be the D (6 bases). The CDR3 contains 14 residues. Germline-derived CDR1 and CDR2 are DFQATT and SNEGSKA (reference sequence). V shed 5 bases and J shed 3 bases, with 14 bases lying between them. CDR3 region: CSAPGLNHYNEQFF. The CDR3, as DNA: TGCAGTGCTCCGGGACTCAACCACTACAATGAGCAGTTCTTC.

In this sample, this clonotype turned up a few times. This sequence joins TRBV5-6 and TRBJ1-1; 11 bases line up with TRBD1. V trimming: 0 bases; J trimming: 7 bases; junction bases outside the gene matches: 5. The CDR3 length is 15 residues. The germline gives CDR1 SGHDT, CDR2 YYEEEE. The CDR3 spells CASSLDGQGAVEAFF. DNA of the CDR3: TGTGCCAGCAGCTTGGATGGACAGGGGGCGGTTGAAGCTTTCTTT.

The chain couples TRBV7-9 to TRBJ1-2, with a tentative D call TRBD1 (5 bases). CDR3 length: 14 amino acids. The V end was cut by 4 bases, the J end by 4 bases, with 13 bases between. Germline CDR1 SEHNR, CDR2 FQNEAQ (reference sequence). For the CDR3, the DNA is TGTGCCAGCAGCTCGACAGCGGCCCGCTATGGCTACACCTTC. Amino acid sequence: CASSSTAARYGYTF. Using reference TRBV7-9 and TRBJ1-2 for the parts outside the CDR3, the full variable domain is DTGVSQNPRHKITKRGQNVTFRCDPISEHNRLYWYRQTLGQGPEFLTYFQNEAQLEKSRLLSDRFSAERPKGSFSTLEIQRTEQGDSAMYLCASSSTAARYGYTFGSGTRLTVV.

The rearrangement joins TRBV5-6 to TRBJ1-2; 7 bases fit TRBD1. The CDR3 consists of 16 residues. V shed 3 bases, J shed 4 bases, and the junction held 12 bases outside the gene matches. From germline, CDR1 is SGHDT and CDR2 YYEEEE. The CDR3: CASSSRTGFDIYGYTF. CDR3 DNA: TGTGCCAGCAGCTCCCGGACAGGCTTCGATATCTATGGCTACACCTTC.

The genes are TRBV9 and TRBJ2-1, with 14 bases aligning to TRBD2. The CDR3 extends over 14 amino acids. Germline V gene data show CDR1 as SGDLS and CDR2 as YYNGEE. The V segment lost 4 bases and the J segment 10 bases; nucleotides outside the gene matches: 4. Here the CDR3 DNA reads TGTGCCAGCAGCCCGGGACTAGCGGGAGTCGAGCAGTTCTTC. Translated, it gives CASSPGLAGVEQFF. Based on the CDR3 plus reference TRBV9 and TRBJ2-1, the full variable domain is DSGVTQTPKHLITATGQRVTLRCSPRSGDLSVYWYQQSLDQGLQFLIQYYNGEERAKGNILERFSAQQFPDLHSELNLSSLELGDSALYFCASSPGLAGVEQFFGPGTRLTVL.

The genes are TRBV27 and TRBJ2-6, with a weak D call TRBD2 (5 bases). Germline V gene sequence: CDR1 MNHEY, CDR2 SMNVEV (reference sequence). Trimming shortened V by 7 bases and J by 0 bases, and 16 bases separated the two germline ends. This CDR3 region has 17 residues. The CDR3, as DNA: TGTGCCAGCACCAGGACTCCTTCCCGCTCTGGGGCCAACGTCCTGACTTTC. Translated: CASTRTPSRSGANVLTF.

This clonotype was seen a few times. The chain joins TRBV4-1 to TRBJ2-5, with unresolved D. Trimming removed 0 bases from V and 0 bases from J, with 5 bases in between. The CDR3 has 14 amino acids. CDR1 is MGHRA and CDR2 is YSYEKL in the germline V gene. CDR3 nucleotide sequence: TGCGCCAGCAGCCAAGACCTGTACCAAGAGACCCAGTACTTC. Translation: CASSQDLYQETQYF.

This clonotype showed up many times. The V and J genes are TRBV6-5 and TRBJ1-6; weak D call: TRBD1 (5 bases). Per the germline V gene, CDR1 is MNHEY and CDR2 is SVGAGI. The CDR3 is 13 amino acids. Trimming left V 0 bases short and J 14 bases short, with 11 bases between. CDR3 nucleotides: TGTGCCAGCAGTTACTCTTCGTACAGGACCCTCCACTTT. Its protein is CASSYSSYRTLHF.

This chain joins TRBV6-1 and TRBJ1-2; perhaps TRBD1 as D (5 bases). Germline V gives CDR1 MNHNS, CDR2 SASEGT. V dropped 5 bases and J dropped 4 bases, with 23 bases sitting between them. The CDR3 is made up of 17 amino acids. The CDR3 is CASSPGGLSALGYGYTF. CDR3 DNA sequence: TGTGCCAGCAGTCCCGGGGGGTTATCAGCCTTGGGCTATGGCTACACCTTC.

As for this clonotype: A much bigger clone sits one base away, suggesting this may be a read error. The CDR3 nucleotides are TGTTCCAGCGAGAAGCGAGGACTAGCGGCCTATAATGAGCAGTTCTTC. Protein: CSSEKRGLAAYNEQFF. This rearrangement joins TRBV12-3 or TRBV12-4 to TRBJ2-1, with 10 positions matching TRBD2. The CDR3 is 16 residues long.

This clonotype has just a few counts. In DNA, the CDR3 is TGTGCCAGCAGCCGAGGGGGACGGAACACTGAAGCTTTCTTT. Translation gives CASSRGGRNTEAFF. The chain has TRBV9 and TRBJ1-1, with a tentative D call TRBD1 (6 bases). Germline V CDR1 and CDR2: SGDLS, YYNGEE. Trimming removed 4 bases at V and 1 base at J, with 11 bases between. This CDR3 spans 14 amino acids.

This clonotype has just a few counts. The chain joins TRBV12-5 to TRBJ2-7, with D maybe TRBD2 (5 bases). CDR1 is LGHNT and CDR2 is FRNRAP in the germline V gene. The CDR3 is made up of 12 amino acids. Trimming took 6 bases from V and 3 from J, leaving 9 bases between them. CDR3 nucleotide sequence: TGTGCTAGTGGCCTAGGGAGCTACGAGCAGTACTTC. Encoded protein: CASGLGSYEQYF.

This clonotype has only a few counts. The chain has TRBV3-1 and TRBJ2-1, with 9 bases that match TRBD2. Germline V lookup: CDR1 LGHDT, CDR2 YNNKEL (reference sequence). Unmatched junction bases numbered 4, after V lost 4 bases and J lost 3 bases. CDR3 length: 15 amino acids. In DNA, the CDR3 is TGTGCCAGCAGCCCCGGGACTAGCTACTACAATGAGCAGTTCTTC. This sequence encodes CASSPGTSYYNEQFF.

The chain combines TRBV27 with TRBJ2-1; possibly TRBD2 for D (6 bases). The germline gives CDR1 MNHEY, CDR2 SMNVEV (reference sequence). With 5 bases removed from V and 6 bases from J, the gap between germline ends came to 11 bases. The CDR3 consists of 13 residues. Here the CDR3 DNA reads TGTGCCAGCAGTCCGGGACTCACCAATGAGCAGTTCTTC. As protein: CASSPGLTNEQFF.

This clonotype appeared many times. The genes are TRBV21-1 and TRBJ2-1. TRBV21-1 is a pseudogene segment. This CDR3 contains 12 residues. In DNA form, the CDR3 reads TGTGCCAGCAGCCTCGGACCTGACGAGCAGTTCTTC. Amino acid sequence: CASSLGPDEQFF.

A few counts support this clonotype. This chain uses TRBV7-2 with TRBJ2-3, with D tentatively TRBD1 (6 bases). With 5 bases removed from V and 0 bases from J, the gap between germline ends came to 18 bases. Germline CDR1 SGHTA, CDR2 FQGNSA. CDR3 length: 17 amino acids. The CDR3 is CASSTPPSGASTDTQYF. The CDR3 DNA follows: TGTGCCAGCAGCACACCTCCCTCAGGGGCTAGCACAGATACGCAGTATTTT.

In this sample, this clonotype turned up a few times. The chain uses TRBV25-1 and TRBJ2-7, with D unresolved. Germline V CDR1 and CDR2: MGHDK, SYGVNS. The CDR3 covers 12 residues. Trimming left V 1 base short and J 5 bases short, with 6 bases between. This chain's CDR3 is CASSELTNEQYF. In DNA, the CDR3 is TGTGCCAGCAGTGAATTAACAAACGAGCAGTACTTC.

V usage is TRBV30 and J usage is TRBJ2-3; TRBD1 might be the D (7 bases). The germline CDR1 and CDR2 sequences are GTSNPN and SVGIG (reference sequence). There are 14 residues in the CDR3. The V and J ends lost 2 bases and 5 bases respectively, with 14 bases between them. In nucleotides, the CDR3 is TGTGCCTGGAGTTTCGGCAGGGGGGTAGATACGCAGTATTTT. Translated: CAWSFGRGVDTQYF.

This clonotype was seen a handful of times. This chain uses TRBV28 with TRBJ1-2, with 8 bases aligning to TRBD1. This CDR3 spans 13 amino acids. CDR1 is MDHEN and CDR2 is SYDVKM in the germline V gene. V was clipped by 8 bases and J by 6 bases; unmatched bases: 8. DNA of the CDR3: TGTGCCAGCTCTCGCCAGGGGGCGGATGGCTACACCTTC. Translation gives CASSRQGADGYTF.

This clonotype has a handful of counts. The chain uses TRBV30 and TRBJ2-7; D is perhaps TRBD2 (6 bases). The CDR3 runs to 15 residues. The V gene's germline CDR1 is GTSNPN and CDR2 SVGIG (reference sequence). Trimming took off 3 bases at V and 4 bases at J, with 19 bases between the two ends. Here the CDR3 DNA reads TGTGCCTGGAGCGGCGGGGCGTCGAACCTGTACGAGCAGTACTTC. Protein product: CAWSGGASNLYEQYF.

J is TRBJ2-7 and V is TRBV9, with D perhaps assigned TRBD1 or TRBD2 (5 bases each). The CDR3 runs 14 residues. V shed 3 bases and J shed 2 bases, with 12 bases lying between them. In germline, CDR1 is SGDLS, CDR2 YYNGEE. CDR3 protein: CASSGRDRPYEQYF. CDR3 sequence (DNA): TGTGCCAGCAGCGGCCGGGACCGGCCCTACGAGCAGTACTTC. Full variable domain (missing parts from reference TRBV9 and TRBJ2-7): DSGVTQTPKHLITATGQRVTLRCSPRSGDLSVYWYQQSLDQGLQFLIQYYNGEERAKGNILERFSAQQFPDLHSELNLSSLELGDSALYFCASSGRDRPYEQYFGPGTRLTVT.

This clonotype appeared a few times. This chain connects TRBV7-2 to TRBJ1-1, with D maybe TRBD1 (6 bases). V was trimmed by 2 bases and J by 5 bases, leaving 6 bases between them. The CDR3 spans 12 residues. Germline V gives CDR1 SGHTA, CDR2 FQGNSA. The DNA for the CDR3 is TGTGCCAGCAGCTTAAGGGGGACTGAAGCTTTCTTT. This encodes CASSLRGTEAFF.

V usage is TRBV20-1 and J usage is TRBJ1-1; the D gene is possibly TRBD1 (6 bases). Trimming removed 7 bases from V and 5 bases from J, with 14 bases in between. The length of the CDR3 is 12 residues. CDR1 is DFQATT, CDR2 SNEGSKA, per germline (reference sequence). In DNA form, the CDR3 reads TGCAGTGAGGGAGGGGGGACTACTGAAGCTTTCTTT. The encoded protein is CSEGGGTTEAFF.

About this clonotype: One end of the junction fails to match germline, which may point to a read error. The CDR3 nucleotides read TGTACCAGCAGTTTTGGGCTAGCGGACACACTTTCCTACAATGAGCAGTTCTTC. This encodes CTSSFGLADTLSYNEQFF. The chain joins TRBV2 to TRBJ2-1; 7 bases map to TRBD2. The CDR3 loop spans 18 amino acids. Germline V gene data show CDR1 as SNHLY and CDR2 as FYNNEI.